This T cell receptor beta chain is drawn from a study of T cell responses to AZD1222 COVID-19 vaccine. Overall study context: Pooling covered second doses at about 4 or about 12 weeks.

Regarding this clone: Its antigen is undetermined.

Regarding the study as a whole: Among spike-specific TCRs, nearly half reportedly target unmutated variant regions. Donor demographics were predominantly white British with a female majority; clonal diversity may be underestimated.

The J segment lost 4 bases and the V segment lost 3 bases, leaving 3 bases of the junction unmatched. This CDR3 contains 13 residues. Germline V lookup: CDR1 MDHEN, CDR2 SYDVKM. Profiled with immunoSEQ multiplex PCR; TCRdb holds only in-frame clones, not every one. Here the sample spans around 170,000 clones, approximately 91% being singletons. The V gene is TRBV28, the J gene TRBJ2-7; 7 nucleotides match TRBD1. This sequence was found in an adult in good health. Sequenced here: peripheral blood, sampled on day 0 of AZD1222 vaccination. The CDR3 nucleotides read TGTGCCAGCAGTTTCGACAGGGAGTACGAGCAGTACTTC. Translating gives CASSFDREYEQYF.